Listed here are 6 T cell receptor beta chains from one sample, sequenced in a study of T cells expressing NK-cell markers. TCRdb re-called the 5' RACE reads; one entry per CDR3 protein, DNA not given. The sample is made up of some 110,000 distinct CDR3 sequences, and the top ten hold around a sixth of it. Sequenced material: blood T cells: a sorted CD56 or NKG2C T cell subset, CD4+ or CD8+ T cells, or bulk PBMC T cells (not recorded which). These TCRs come from a woman aged 18-69 years in good health.

The chain carries TRBV5-1 and TRBJ1-1. Germline CDR1 reads SGHRS; CDR2 reads YFSETQ. The CDR3 runs 15 residues. CDR3 sequence: CASSLGWGGNTEAFF.

V gene TRBV6-1 combines with J gene TRBJ2-1; TCRdb calls TRBD2, which cannot be checked without DNA. CDR3 length: 16 residues. Germline V gene data show CDR1 as MNHNS and CDR2 as SASEGT. This CDR3 reads CASGALPVSAYNEQFF.

The gene calls are TRBV27 and TRBJ2-1; TCRdb outputs TRBD2, but without DNA this stays unchecked. Germline V gene data show CDR1 as MNHEY and CDR2 as SMNVEV (reference sequence). The CDR3 loop spans 14 amino acids. The CDR3 sequence is CASSGLAAYNEQFF.

The rearrangement uses TRBV6-2 or TRBV6-3 and TRBJ2-3. The germline gives CDR1 MNHEY, CDR2 SVGEGT. The CDR3 has 14 residues. The CDR3 reads CASNPGRSTDTQYF.

The chain employs TRBV20-1 and TRBJ1-2; the TCRdb D gene call, TRBD1, has no DNA to confirm it. The CDR3 loop spans 13 amino acids. Germline V lookup: CDR1 DFQATT, CDR2 SNEGSKA (reference sequence). CDR3 sequence: CSARERAGLDYTF.

V is TRBV4-3 and J is TRBJ2-2; TCRdb's D call of TRBD2 is untestable without DNA. Germline V gives CDR1 LGHNA, CDR2 YSLEER. This CDR3 is 15 amino acids long. CDR3 region: CASSPGLLQSGELFF.